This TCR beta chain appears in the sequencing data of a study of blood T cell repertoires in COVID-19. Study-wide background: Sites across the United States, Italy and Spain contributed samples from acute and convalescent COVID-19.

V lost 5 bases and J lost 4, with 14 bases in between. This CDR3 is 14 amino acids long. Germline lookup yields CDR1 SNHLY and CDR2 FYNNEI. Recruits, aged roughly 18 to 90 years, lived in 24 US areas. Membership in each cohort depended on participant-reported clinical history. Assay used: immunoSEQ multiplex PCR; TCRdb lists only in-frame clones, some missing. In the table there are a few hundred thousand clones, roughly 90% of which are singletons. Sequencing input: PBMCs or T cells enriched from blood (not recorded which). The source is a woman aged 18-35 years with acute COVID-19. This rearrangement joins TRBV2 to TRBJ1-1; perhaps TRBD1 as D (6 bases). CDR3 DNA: TGTGCCAGCAGTTTACAGGGCAGGGCCACTGAAGCTTTCTTT. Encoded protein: CASSLQGRATEAFF.